The T cell receptor beta chain under discussion was sequenced for a study of cytomegalovirus exposure and HLA in healthy donors. Study results and limitations: At a 0.05 false discovery rate, a later analysis found roughly 17,000 TCR beta sequences to be associated with HLA alleles. Reportedly, cytomegalovirus status was diagnosed with high sensitivity and specificity. Some TCR beta chains (over 150 of them) were listed as cytomegalovirus-associated. With further analysis later on, most CMV-associated TCR beta chains appeared HLA-restricted.

PCR employed 60 Vbeta and 13 Jbeta primers. Assay used: immunoSEQ multiplex PCR; TCRdb lists only in-frame clones, some missing. The sample records 150,000 or so clones, 65% to 85% being singletons. Of note for this clone: Antigen: not known.

Trimming took 6 bases from V and 3 from J, leaving 17 bases between them. CDR3 size: 15 residues. CDR1 and CDR2 from the germline V gene are MNHNS and SASEGT. Sequences were obtained from PBMCs. This sequence originates from a woman in her thirties or forties in good health and CMV-seropositive. This chain joins TRBV6-1 and TRBJ1-1; D is perhaps TRBD1 (5 bases). CDR3 DNA: TGTGCCAGCAGGTCAGGGTTCGGTGTTTACACTGAAGCTTTCTTT. Its translation is CASRSGFGVYTEAFF.